This T cell receptor beta chain came from a study of blood T cell repertoires in COVID-19. The assay was immunoSEQ multiplex PCR, and TCRdb's table has in-frame clones only and misses some. The table records about 100,000 clones, about 84% of them present only once. The CDR3 contains 13 residues. V was trimmed by 0 bases and J by 16 bases, leaving 16 bases between them. The germline V gene has CDR1 MNHEY and CDR2 SVGEGT. This sequence joins TRBV6-2 or TRBV6-3 and TRBJ2-4, with D perhaps matching TRBD2 (6 bases). The sequence was collected from a human donor in a cohort sampled during active COVID-19. Specimen: peripheral blood. The CDR3: CASSYSLGLGFYF. CDR3 in DNA: TGTGCCAGCAGTTACTCGTTGGGACTGGGGTTTTACTTC.